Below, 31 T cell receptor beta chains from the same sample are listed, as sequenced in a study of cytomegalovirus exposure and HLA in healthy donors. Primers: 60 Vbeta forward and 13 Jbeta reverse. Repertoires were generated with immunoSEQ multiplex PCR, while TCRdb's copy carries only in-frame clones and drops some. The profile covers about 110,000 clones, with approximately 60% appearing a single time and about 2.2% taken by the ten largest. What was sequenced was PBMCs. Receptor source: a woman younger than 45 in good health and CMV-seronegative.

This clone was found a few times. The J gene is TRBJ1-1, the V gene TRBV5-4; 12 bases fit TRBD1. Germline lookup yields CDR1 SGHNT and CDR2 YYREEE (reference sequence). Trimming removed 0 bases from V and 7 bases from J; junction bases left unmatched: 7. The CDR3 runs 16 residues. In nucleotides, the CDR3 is TGTGCCAGCAGCTTGGATGGGGGACAGGGGGCGGTTGAAGCTTTCTTT. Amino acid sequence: CASSLDGGQGAVEAFF.

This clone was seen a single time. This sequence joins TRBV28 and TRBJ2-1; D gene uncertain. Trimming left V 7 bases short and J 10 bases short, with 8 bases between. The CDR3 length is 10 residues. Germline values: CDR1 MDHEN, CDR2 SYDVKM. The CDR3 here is CASTQREQFF. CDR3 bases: TGTGCCAGCACCCAACGGGAGCAGTTCTTC.

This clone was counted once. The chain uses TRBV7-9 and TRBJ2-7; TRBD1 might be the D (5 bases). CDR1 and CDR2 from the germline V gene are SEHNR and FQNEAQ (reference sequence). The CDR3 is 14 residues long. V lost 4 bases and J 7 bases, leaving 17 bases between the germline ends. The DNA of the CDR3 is TGTGCCAGCAGCTCTACAGGTCACGACGGGGAGCAGTACTTC. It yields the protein CASSSTGHDGEQYF.

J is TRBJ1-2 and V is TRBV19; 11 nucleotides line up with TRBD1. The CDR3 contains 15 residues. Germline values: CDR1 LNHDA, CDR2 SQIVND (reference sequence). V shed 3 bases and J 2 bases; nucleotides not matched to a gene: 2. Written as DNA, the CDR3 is TGTGCCAGTAGTATCTGGGACAGGGGGAACTATGGCTACACCTTC. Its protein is CASSIWDRGNYGYTF. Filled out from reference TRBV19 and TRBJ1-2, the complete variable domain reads DGGITQSPKYLFRKEGQNVTLSCEQNLNHDAMYWYRQDPGQGLRLIYYSQIVNDFQKGDIAEGYSVSREKKESFPLTVTSAQKNPTAFYLCASSIWDRGNYGYTFGSGTRLTVV.

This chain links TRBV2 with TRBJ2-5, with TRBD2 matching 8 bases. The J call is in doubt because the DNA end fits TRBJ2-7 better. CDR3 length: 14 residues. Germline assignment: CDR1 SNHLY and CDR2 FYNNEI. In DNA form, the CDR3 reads TGTGCCAGCAGTGTGACGGGAGGGCCCTACGAGCAGTACTTC. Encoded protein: CASSVTGGPYEQYF.

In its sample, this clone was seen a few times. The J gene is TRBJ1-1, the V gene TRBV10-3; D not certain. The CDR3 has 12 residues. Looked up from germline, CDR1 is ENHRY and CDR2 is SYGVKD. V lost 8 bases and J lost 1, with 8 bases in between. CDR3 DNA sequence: TGTGCCATCGCAGTTTCGAACACTGAAGCTTTCTTT. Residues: CAIAVSNTEAFF.

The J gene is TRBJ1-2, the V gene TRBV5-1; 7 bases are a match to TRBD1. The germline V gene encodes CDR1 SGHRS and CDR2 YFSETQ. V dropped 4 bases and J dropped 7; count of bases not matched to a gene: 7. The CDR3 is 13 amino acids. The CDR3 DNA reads TGCGCCAGCAGCCCGGAGGGGGCCTTTGGCTACACCTTC. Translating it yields CASSPEGAFGYTF.

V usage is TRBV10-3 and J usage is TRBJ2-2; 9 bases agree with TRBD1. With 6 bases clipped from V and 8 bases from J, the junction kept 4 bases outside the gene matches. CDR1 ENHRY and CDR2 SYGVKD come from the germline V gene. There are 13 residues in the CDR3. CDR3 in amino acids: CAIRQGAVGELFF. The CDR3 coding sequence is TGTGCCATCAGACAGGGGGCGGTGGGGGAGCTGTTTTTT.

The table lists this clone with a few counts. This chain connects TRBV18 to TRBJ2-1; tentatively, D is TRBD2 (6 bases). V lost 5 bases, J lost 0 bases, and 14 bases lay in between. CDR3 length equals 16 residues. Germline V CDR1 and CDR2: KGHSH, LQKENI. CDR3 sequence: CASSESSASSYNEQFF. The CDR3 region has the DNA TGTGCCAGCTCAGAATCTAGCGCTAGCTCCTACAATGAGCAGTTCTTC.

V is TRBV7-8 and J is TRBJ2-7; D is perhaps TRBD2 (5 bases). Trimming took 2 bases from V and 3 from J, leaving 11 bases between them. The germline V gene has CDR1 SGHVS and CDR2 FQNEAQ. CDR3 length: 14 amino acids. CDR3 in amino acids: CASSLTDGVYEQYF. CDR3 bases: TGTGCCAGCAGCTTAACCGACGGGGTCTACGAGCAGTACTTC.

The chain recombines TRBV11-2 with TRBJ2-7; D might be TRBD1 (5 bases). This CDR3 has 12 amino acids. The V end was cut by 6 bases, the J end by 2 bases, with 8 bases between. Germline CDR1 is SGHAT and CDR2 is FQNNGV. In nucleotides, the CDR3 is TGTGCCAGCAGTCGGACACCCTACGAGCAGTACTTC. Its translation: CASSRTPYEQYF.

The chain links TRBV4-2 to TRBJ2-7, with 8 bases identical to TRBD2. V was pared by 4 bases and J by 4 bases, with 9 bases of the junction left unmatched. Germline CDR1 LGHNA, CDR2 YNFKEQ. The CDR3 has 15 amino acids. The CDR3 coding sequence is TGTGCCAGCAGCCCATCGGCGGGGGGACGGTACGAGCAGTACTTC. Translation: CASSPSAGGRYEQYF.

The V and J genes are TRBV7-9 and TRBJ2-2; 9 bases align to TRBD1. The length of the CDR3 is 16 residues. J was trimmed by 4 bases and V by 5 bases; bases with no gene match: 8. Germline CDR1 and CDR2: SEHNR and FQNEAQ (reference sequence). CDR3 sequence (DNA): TGTGCCAGCAGCCTGAGGACAGGGGCGGGCACCGGGGAGCTGTTTTTT. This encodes CASSLRTGAGTGELFF.

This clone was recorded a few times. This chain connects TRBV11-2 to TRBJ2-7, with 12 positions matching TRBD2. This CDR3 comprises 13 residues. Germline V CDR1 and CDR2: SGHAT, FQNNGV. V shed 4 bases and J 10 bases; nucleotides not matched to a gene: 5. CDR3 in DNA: TGTGCCAGCAGCTCAGGACTAGCGGGGCTTCAGTACTTC. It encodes CASSSGLAGLQYF.

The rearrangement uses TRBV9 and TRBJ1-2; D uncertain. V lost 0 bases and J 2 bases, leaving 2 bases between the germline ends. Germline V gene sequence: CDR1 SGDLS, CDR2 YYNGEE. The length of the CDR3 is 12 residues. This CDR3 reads CASSVANYGYTF. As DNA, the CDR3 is TGTGCCAGCAGCGTAGCGAACTATGGCTACACCTTC.

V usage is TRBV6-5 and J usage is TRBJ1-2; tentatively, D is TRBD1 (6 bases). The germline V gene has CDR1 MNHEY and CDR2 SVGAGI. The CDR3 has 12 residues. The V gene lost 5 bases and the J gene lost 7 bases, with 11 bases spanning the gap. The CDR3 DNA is TGTGCCAGCAGTCCAGGGGTTTCTGGCTACACCTTC. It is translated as CASSPGVSGYTF.

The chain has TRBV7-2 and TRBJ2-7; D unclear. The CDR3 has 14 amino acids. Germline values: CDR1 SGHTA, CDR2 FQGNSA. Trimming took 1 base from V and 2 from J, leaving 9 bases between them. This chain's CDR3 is CASSLGGATYEQYF. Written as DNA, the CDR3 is TGTGCCAGCAGCTTAGGCGGCGCTACCTACGAGCAGTACTTC.

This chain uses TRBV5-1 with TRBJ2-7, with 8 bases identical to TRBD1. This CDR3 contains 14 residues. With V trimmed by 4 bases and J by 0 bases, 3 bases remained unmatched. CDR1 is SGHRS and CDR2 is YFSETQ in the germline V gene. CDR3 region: CASSPGQVSYEQYF. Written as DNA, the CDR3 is TGCGCCAGCAGCCCGGGACAGGTCTCCTACGAGCAGTACTTC.

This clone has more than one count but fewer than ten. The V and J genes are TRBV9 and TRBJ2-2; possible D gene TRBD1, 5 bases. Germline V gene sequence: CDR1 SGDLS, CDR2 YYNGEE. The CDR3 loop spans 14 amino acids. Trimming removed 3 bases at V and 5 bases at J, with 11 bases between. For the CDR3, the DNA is TGTGCCAGCAGCGGCTTGGACACAACCGGGGAGCTGTTTTTT. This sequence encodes CASSGLDTTGELFF.

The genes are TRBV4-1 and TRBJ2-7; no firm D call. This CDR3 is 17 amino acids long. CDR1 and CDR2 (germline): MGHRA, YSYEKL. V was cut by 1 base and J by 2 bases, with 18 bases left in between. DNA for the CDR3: TGCGCCAGCAGCCAAGCGTACTCTGGCAGGTCTACCTACGAGCAGTACTTC. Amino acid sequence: CASSQAYSGRSTYEQYF.

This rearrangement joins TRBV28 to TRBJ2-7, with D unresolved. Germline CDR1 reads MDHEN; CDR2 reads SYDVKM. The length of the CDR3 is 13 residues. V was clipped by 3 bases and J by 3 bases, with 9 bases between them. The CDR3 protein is CASSFPNSYEQYF. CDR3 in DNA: TGTGCCAGCAGTTTCCCAAACAGCTACGAGCAGTACTTC.

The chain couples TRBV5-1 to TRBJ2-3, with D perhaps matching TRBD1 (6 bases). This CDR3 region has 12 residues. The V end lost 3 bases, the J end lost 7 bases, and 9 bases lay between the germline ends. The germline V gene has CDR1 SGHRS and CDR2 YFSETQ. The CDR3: CASSSQGYTQYF. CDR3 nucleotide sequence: TGCGCCAGCAGCTCCCAGGGGTATACGCAGTATTTT. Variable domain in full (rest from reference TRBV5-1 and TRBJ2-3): KAGVTQTPRYLIKTRGQQVTLSCSPISGHRSVSWYQQTPGQGLQFLFEYFSETQRNKGNFPGRFSGRQFSNSRSEMNVSTLELGDSALYLCASSSQGYTQYFGPGTRLTVL.

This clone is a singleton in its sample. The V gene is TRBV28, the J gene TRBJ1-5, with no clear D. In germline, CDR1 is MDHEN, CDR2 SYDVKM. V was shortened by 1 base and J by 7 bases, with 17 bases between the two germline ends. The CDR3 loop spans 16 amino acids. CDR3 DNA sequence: TGTGCCAGCAGTTTATCGATCGACACCCGGCGCCAGCCCCAGCATTTT. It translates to CASSLSIDTRRQPQHF.

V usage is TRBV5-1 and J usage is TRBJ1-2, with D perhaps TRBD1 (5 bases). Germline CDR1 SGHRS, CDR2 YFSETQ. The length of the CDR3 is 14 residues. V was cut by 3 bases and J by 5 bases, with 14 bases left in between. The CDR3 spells CASSSVSGGYGYTF. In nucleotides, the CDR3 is TGCGCCAGCAGCTCAGTTTCTGGGGGGTATGGCTACACCTTC.

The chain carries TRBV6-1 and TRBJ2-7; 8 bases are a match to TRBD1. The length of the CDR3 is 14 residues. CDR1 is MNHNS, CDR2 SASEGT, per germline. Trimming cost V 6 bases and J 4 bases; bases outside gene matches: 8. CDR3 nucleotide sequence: TGTGCCAGCAGGGTGACAGGGGAACAGTACGAGCAGTACTTC. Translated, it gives CASRVTGEQYEQYF.

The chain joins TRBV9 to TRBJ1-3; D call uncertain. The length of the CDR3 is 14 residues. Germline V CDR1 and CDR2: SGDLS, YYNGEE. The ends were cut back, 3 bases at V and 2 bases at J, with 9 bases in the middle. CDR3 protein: CASSATAAGNTIYF. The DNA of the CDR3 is TGTGCCAGCAGCGCGACCGCGGCTGGAAACACCATATATTTT.

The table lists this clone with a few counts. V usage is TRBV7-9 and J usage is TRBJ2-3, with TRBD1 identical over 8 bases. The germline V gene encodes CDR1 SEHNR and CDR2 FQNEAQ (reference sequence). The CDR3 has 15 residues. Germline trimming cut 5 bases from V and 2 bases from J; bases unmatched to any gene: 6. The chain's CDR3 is CASSPGQGYTDTQYF. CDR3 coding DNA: TGTGCCAGCAGCCCCGGACAGGGCTACACAGATACGCAGTATTTT.

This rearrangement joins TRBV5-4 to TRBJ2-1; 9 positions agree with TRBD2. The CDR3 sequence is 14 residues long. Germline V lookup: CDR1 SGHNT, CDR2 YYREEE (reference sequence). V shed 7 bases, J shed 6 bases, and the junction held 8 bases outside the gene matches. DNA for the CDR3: TGTGCCAGCTGTTTAGCGGGAGCATCCAATGAGCAGTTCTTC. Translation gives CASCLAGASNEQFF. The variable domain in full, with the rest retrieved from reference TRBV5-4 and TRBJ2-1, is ETGVTQSPTHLIKTRGQQVTLRCSSQSGHNTVSWYQQALGQGPQFIFQYYREEENGRGNFPPRFSGLQFPNYSSELNVNALELDDSALYLCASCLAGASNEQFFGPGTRLTVL.

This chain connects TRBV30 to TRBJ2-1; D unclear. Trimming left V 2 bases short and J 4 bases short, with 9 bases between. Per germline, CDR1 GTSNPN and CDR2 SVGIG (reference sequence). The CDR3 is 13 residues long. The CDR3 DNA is TGTGCCTGGAGTCCAGACTCATACAATGAGCAGTTCTTC. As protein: CAWSPDSYNEQFF.

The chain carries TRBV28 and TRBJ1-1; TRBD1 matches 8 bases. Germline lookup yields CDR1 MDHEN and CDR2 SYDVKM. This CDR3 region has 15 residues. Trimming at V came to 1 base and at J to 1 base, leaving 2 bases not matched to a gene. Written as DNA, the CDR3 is TGTGCCAGCAGTTTATCCGGACAGGGGAACACTGAAGCTTTCTTT. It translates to CASSLSGQGNTEAFF. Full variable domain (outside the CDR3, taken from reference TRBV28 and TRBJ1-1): DVKVTQSSRYLVKRTGEKVFLECVQDMDHENMFWYRQDPGLGLRLIYFSYDVKMKEKGDIPEGYSVSREKKERFSLILESASTNQTSMYLCASSLSGQGNTEAFFGQGTRLTVV.

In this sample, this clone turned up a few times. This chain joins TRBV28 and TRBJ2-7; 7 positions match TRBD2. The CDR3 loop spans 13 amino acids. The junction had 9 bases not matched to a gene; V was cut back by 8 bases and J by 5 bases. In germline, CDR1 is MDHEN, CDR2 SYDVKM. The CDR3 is CASDGLVTHEQYF. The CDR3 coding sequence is TGTGCCAGCGACGGACTAGTAACCCACGAGCAGTACTTC.